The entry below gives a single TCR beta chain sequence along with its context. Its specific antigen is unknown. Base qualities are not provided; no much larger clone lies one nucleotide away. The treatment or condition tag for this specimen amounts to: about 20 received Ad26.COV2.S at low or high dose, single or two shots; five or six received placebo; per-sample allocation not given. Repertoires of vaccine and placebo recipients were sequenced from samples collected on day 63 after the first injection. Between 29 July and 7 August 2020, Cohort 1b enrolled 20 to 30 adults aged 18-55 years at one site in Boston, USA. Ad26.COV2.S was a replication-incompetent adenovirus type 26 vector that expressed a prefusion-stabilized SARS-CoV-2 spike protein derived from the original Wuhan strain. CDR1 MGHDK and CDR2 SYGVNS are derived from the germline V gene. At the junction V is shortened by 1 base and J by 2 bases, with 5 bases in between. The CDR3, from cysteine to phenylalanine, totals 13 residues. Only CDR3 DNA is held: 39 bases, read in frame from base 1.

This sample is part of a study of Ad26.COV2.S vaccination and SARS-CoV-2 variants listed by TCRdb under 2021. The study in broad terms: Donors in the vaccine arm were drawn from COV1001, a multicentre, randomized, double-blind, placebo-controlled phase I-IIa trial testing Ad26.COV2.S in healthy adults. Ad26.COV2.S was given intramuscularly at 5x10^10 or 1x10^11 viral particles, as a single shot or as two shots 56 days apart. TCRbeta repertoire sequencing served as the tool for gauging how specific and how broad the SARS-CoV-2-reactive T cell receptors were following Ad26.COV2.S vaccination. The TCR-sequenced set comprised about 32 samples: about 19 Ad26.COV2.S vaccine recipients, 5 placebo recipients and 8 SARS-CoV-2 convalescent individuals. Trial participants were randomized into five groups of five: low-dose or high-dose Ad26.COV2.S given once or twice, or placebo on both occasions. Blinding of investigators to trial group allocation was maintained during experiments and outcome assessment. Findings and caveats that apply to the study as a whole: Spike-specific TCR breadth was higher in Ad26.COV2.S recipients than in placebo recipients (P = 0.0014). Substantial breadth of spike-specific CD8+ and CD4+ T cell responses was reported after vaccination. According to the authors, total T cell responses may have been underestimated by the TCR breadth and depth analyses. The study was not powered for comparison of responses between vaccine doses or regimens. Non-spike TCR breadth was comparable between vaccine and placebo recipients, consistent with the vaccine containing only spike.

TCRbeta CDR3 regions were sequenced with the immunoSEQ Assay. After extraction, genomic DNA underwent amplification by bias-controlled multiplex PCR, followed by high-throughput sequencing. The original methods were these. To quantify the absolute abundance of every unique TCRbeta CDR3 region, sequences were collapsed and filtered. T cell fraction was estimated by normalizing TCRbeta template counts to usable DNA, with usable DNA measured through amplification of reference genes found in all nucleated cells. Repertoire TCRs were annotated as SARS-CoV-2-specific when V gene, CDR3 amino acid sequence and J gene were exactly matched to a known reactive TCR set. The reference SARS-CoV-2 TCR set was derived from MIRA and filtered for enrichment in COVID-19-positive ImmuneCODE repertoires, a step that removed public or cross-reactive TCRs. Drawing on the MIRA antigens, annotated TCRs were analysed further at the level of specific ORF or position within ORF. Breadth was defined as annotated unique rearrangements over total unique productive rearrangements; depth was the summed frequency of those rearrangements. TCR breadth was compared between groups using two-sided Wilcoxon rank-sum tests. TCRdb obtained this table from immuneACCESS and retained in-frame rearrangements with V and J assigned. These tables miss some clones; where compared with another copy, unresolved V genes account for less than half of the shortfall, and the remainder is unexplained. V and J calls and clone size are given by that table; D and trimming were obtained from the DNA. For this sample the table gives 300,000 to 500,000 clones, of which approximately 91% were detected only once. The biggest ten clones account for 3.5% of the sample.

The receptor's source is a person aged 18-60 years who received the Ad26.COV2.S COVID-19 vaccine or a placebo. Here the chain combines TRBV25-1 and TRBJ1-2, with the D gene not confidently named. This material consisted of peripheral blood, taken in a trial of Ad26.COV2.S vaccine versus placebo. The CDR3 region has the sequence CASSESGNYGYTF. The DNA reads TGTGCCAGCAGTGAATCCGGGAACTATGGCTACACCTTC.